In this sample, the clone carrying this T cell receptor beta chain turned up many times. Its matching antigen is unknown. The CDR3 end lies 3 residues beyond the end of the read and is filled in from the germline J gene. Per germline, CDR1 LNHDA and CDR2 SQIVND (reference sequence). With 5 bases clipped from V and 7 bases from J, the junction kept 10 bases outside the gene matches. This CDR3 has 14 residues. The sample comes from a study of T cell clonality in common variable immunodeficiency. Both groups were predominantly of Caucasian heritage. Clones were sequenced by immunoSEQ multiplex PCR, and TCRdb holds only the in-frame ones, with some missing. The specimen has about 30,000 clones, none found just once. Study conclusions and caveats: Links between repertoire features and CVID complications were heterogeneity-limited. Shared TCRbeta clones were fewer between CVID subjects than controls.

The sequence was obtained from a person aged 18 to 75 in good health. The sample was peripheral blood mononuclear cells. The gene calls are TRBV19 and TRBJ1-2, with 7 bases matching TRBD1. CDR3 loop: CASSLTGLAAGYTF. CDR3 bases read: TGTGCCAGTAGTTTGACAGGGCTGGCGGCTGGC.